One sample yielded the 8 T cell receptor beta chains listed below, sequenced in a study of somatic mutations in cytotoxic T cells in rheumatoid arthritis. Produced via immunoSEQ multiplex PCR; TCRdb's table is partial and in-frame only. The data show some 10,000 clones, with about 70% seen just once and about 40% held by the top ten. Sequencing was carried out using CD8+ T cells sorted from blood. These TCRs come from a man between 60 and 70 years old in good health.

CDR3 region: CASRGQTRTYEQYF. CDR3 DNA sequence: TGTGCCAGCAGAGGACAAACCAGAACCTACGAGCAGTACTTC. The genes are TRBV28 and TRBJ2-7, with a weak D call TRBD1 (5 bases). The CDR3 is 14 residues long. The germline gives CDR1 MDHEN, CDR2 SYDVKM. V dropped 6 bases and J dropped 2 bases, with 14 bases sitting between them.

This clone was seen more than once but under ten times. The chain carries TRBV7-8 and TRBJ1-4; D possibly corresponds to TRBD1 (5 bases). Germline CDR1 and CDR2: SGHVS and FQNEAQ. V lost 1 base to trimming and J lost 8 bases, with 14 bases between them. The CDR3 runs 15 residues. The CDR3 is CASSLGPGNREKLFF. CDR3 nucleotide sequence: TGTGCCAGCAGCTTAGGGCCAGGGAATCGGGAAAAACTGTTTTTT. Based on the CDR3 plus reference TRBV7-8 and TRBJ1-4, the full variable domain is GAGVSQSPRYKVAKRGQDVALRCDPISGHVSLFWYQQALGQGPEFLTYFQNEAQLDKSGLPSDRFFAERPEGSVSTLKIQRTQQEDSAVYLCASSLGPGNREKLFFGSGTQLSVL.

The CDR3 spells CASSFSGVGEQYF. In nucleotides, the CDR3 is TGTGCCAGCAGTTTCTCGGGGGTGGGCGAGCAGTACTTC. The chain combines TRBV27 with TRBJ2-7, with D possibly matching TRBD2 (6 bases). Germline CDR1 MNHEY, CDR2 SMNVEV (reference sequence). This CDR3 region has 13 residues. Trimming cost V 3 bases and J 6 bases, with 12 bases left between them.

The V gene is TRBV7-9, the J gene TRBJ1-4; D is ambiguous. The CDR3 covers 16 residues. V lost 5 bases and J 5 bases, leaving 18 bases between the germline ends. In germline, CDR1 is SEHNR, CDR2 FQNEAQ (reference sequence). In DNA form, the CDR3 reads TGTGCCAGCAGCCCACCCACAGTTTCAGAGAATGAAAAACTGTTTTTT. It is translated as CASSPPTVSENEKLFF.

In DNA, the CDR3 is TGTGCCAGCAGTTTGGCCCCCTCGGGGAATGAGCAGTTCTTC. It translates to CASSLAPSGNEQFF. The V call is TRBV27, the J call TRBJ2-1; possibly TRBD2 for D (5 bases). CDR3 length: 14 residues. Germline CDR1 reads MNHEY; CDR2 reads SMNVEV (reference sequence). V dropped 3 bases and J dropped 7 bases, with 13 bases sitting between them.

This clone is a singleton in its sample. The chain links TRBV30 to TRBJ2-3, with 10 bases matching TRBD2. V gave up 1 base and J gave up 5 bases; unmatched junction bases: 6. Germline lookup yields CDR1 GTSNPN and CDR2 SVGIG (reference sequence). The CDR3 spans 15 residues. The CDR3: CAWSASGGAGDTQYF. As DNA, the CDR3 is TGTGCCTGGAGTGCAAGCGGGGGGGCCGGAGATACGCAGTATTTT.

The chain couples TRBV28 to TRBJ2-5; no firm D call. This CDR3 comprises 12 residues. Germline CDR1 is MDHEN and CDR2 is SYDVKM. Trimming removed 6 bases at V and 9 bases at J, with 14 bases between. CDR3 coding DNA: TGTGCCAGCAGAGAAGGCCCCCAGCCCCAGTACTTC. Translation gives CASREGPQPQYF. The entire variable domain, with the rest obtained from reference TRBV28 and TRBJ2-5, is as follows: DVKVTQSSRYLVKRTGEKVFLECVQDMDHENMFWYRQDPGLGLRLIYFSYDVKMKEKGDIPEGYSVSREKKERFSLILESASTNQTSMYLCASREGPQPQYFGPGTRLLVL.

The genes are TRBV6-1 and TRBJ2-7, with 9 bases lining up with TRBD1. Germline V gene data show CDR1 as MNHNS and CDR2 as SASEGT. This CDR3 contains 15 residues. The J segment lost 2 bases and the V segment lost 4 bases, leaving 6 bases of the junction unmatched. DNA for the CDR3: TGTGCCAGCAGTGTGCGACAGGGGGGCACCTACGAGCAGTACTTC. Translation: CASSVRQGGTYEQYF.